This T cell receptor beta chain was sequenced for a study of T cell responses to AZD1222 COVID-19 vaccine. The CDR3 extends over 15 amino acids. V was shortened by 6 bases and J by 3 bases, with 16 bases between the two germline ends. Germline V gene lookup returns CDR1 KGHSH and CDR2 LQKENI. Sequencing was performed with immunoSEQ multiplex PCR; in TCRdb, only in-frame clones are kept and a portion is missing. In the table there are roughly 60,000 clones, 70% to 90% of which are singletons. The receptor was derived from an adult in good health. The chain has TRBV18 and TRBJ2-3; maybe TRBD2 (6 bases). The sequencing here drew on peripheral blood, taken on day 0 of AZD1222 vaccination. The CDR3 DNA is TGTGCCAGCTCCTCTTTGGCGGGAAGAACAGATACGCAGTATTTT. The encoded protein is CASSSLAGRTDTQYF.